This entry lists 24 T cell receptor beta chains sequenced from one sample in a study of memory CD4+ T cells and cytomegalovirus serostatus. Single viable CD3+CD4+CD8-CD45RO+ cells were sorted as the memory CD4+ T cells. The repertoire was sequenced with immunoSEQ multiplex PCR; TCRdb's copy has only in-frame clones and lacks some. The data show approximately 61,000 clones, around 80% seen once. Sequenced sample: memory CD4+ T cells from blood. The receptor source for this set is an adult in good health and CMV-seronegative. Some clones in this sample may be carry-over from other donors' samples.

The sample holds one count of this clone. V gene TRBV2 combines with J gene TRBJ2-5; unclear D gene. V lost 0 bases and J 2 bases, leaving 4 bases between the germline ends. Germline CDR1 is SNHLY and CDR2 is FYNNEI. The CDR3 spans 13 residues. The CDR3 DNA sequence: TGTGCCAGCAGTGAAGCGCGACAAGAGACCCAGTACTTC. Encoded protein: CASSEARQETQYF.

This clone was detected once. The chain recombines TRBV7-2 with TRBJ2-4; perhaps D is TRBD1 or TRBD2 (5 bases each). Germline assignment: CDR1 SGHTA and CDR2 FQGNSA. The CDR3 covers 18 residues. Trimming took off 5 bases at V and 0 bases at J, with 20 bases between the two ends. In DNA, the CDR3 is TGTGCCAGCAGCCATCTACAAAGTGGGGGATTAGCCAAAAACATTCAGTACTTC. Its protein product is CASSHLQSGGLAKNIQYF.

This clone was detected only once. This rearrangement joins TRBV2 to TRBJ1-1, with D possibly being TRBD1 (5 bases). From germline, CDR1 is SNHLY and CDR2 FYNNEI. V was clipped by 10 bases and J by 2 bases, with 11 bases between them. The CDR3 totals 12 residues. CDR3 region: CANGAGNTEAFF. The CDR3 DNA reads as TGTGCCAACGGGGCGGGCAACACTGAAGCTTTCTTT.

The CDR3 nucleotides are TGTGCCAGTAGTATGGATCCTCCCTTCTATGGCTACACCTTC. Amino acids: CASSMDPPFYGYTF. The chain employs TRBV19 and TRBJ1-2; no firm D call. The CDR3 consists of 14 residues. V was pared by 3 bases and J by 4 bases, with 12 bases between. CDR1 is LNHDA, CDR2 SQIVND, per germline (reference sequence).

The chain has TRBV7-2 and TRBJ1-4; no definite D call. Germline V gives CDR1 SGHTA, CDR2 FQGNSA. The CDR3 contains 14 residues. Deletions cut 1 base from V and 0 bases from J, with 3 bases between. Here the CDR3 reads CASSLGATNEKLFF. The CDR3 coding sequence is TGTGCCAGCAGCTTAGGAGCAACTAATGAAAAACTGTTTTTT.

The chain employs TRBV7-9 and TRBJ1-5; 10 nucleotides match TRBD1. This CDR3 spans 14 amino acids. Losses at the gene ends were 5 bases for V and 4 bases for J; bases not matched to a gene: 2. Per germline, CDR1 SEHNR and CDR2 FQNEAQ (reference sequence). CDR3 coding DNA: TGTGCCAGCAGCCGGACAGGGGGGAATCAGCCCCAGCATTTT. Translating gives CASSRTGGNQPQHF. Filled out from reference TRBV7-9 and TRBJ1-5, the complete variable domain reads DTGVSQNPRHKITKRGQNVTFRCDPISEHNRLYWYRQTLGQGPEFLTYFQNEAQLEKSRLLSDRFSAERPKGSFSTLEIQRTEQGDSAMYLCASSRTGGNQPQHFGDGTRLSIL.

J is TRBJ2-1 and V is TRBV5-1; 12 bases are a match to TRBD2. With 4 bases clipped from V and 5 bases from J, the junction kept 7 bases outside the gene matches. The V gene's germline CDR1 is SGHRS and CDR2 YFSETQ. The CDR3 loop spans 16 amino acids. CDR3 region: CASSLLGLAGDNEQFF. In DNA form, the CDR3 reads TGCGCCAGCAGCCTGTTGGGACTAGCGGGCGACAATGAGCAGTTCTTC.

This clone was recorded a few times. The chain uses TRBV28 and TRBJ1-4, with 7 bases identical to TRBD1. Germline CDR1 MDHEN, CDR2 SYDVKM. With 1 base clipped from V and 6 bases from J, the junction kept 5 bases outside the gene matches. The CDR3 runs to 15 residues. The CDR3 reads CASSLSGGIYEKLFF. The CDR3 coding sequence is TGTGCCAGCAGTTTATCAGGGGGGATCTATGAAAAACTGTTTTTT. Supplemented by reference TRBV28 and TRBJ1-4, the full variable domain reads DVKVTQSSRYLVKRTGEKVFLECVQDMDHENMFWYRQDPGLGLRLIYFSYDVKMKEKGDIPEGYSVSREKKERFSLILESASTNQTSMYLCASSLSGGIYEKLFFGSGTQLSVL.

V and J are TRBV4-3 and TRBJ2-3, with 11 positions matching TRBD1. The CDR3 is made up of 17 amino acids. Germline V gene data show CDR1 as LGHNA and CDR2 as YSLEER. Germline trimming cut 0 bases from V and 4 bases from J; bases unmatched to any gene: 6. This chain's CDR3 is CASSQDGRTGGPDTQYF. CDR3 coding DNA: TGCGCCAGCAGCCAAGATGGAAGGACAGGGGGCCCAGATACGCAGTATTTT.

This clone has only one observation. The genes are TRBV5-1 and TRBJ1-1; the match to TRBD1 covers 7 bases. There are 14 residues in the CDR3. Germline CDR1 is SGHRS and CDR2 is YFSETQ. V shed 4 bases and J 1 base; nucleotides not matched to a gene: 4. Here the CDR3 reads CASSDQGGNTEAFF. The CDR3 DNA sequence: TGCGCCAGCAGCGATCAGGGGGGGAACACTGAAGCTTTCTTT.

The chain has TRBV10-3 and TRBJ2-1, with TRBD1 as a possible D gene (6 bases). The germline V gene encodes CDR1 ENHRY and CDR2 SYGVKD. The CDR3 contains 15 residues. The V end lost 6 bases, the J end lost 0 bases, and 12 bases lay between the germline ends. CDR3 loop: CAIRDSESSYNEQFF. The CDR3 nucleotides read TGTGCCATCAGGGACAGCGAGAGCTCCTACAATGAGCAGTTCTTC.

This clone was seen a single time. The rearrangement links TRBV27 to TRBJ2-7, with unresolved D. The CDR3 extends over 15 amino acids. Germline V gives CDR1 MNHEY, CDR2 SMNVEV (reference sequence). The germline V and J ends were trimmed by 0 bases and 1 base, with 10 bases remaining between them. The CDR3 coding sequence is TGTGCCAGCAGTTTATCGATAGTGGGGTCCTACGAGCAGTACTTC. It encodes CASSLSIVGSYEQYF.

The genes are TRBV2 and TRBJ1-6, with TRBD1 matching 11 bases. Germline V CDR1 and CDR2: SNHLY, FYNNEI. The length of the CDR3 is 14 residues. Trimming at V came to 7 bases and at J to 9 bases, leaving 5 bases not matched to a gene. The CDR3 region has the DNA TGTGCCAGCACTCCGGGGACAGGGGGTTCACCCCTCCACTTT. It encodes CASTPGTGGSPLHF.

The rearrangement uses TRBV7-2 and TRBJ2-3; 7 bases are shared with TRBD1. The germline gives CDR1 SGHTA, CDR2 FQGNSA. The CDR3 sequence is 15 residues long. The V segment lost 4 bases and the J segment 0 bases; nucleotides outside the gene matches: 4. For the CDR3, the DNA is TGTGCCAGCAGCTCCCGACAGGGTAGCACAGATACGCAGTATTTT. Translated, it gives CASSSRQGSTDTQYF.

The chain recombines TRBV29-1 with TRBJ1-1; the D gene is possibly TRBD1 (6 bases). This CDR3 has 13 amino acids. Trimming took 6 bases from V and 1 from J, leaving 12 bases between them. Germline V gives CDR1 SQVTM, CDR2 ANQGSEA. This chain's CDR3 is CSVTGIENTEAFF. For the CDR3, the DNA is TGCAGCGTAACAGGGATAGAGAACACTGAAGCTTTCTTT.

The V call is TRBV5-1, the J call TRBJ2-5; tentative D call: TRBD2 (6 bases). Germline V CDR1 and CDR2: SGHRS, YFSETQ. Trimming took off 0 bases at V and 1 base at J, with 19 bases between the two ends. This CDR3 region has 18 residues. The CDR3 loop reads CASSLGGSGQISQETQYF. Written as DNA, the CDR3 is TGCGCCAGCAGCTTGGGGGGAAGCGGGCAGATATCCCAAGAGACCCAGTACTTC. Looking up the rest from reference TRBV5-1 and TRBJ2-5 gives the full variable domain: KAGVTQTPRYLIKTRGQQVTLSCSPISGHRSVSWYQQTPGQGLQFLFEYFSETQRNKGNFPGRFSGRQFSNSRSEMNVSTLELGDSALYLCASSLGGSGQISQETQYFGPGTRLLVL.

The genes are TRBV10-3 and TRBJ2-7; 10 bases map to TRBD2. Germline CDR1 is ENHRY and CDR2 is SYGVKD. The CDR3 sequence is 15 residues long. V lost 7 bases and J lost 3; bases outside the gene matches: 9. The DNA for the CDR3 is TGTGCCATCAAGCGTCTAGCGGGAGCATTCTACGAGCAGTACTTC. It specifies CAIKRLAGAFYEQYF.

CDR3 residues: CASSPGGRGRYAGANVLTF. CDR3 DNA: TGTGCCAGCAGCCCGGGGGGCAGGGGGCGTTACGCTGGGGCCAACGTCCTGACTTTC. This chain connects TRBV7-9 to TRBJ2-6, with D perhaps matching TRBD1 (8 bases). CDR1 and CDR2 (germline): SEHNR, FQNEAQ (reference sequence). V was trimmed by 5 bases and J by 2 bases, leaving 22 bases between them. The CDR3 extends over 19 amino acids.

This clone was seen a single time. For the CDR3, the DNA is TGTGCCAGCAGTTTACCCGGGGGAGTCTATGAGCAGTTCTTC. Translation: CASSLPGGVYEQFF. The chain has TRBV28 and TRBJ2-1; a weak D match, TRBD2 (6 bases). Germline loops: CDR1 MDHEN, CDR2 SYDVKM. V lost 2 bases, J lost 8 bases, and 13 bases lay in between. This CDR3 has 14 residues.

The J gene is TRBJ2-1, the V gene TRBV2; 14 bases align to TRBD2. The CDR3 runs to 14 residues. J lost 9 bases, V lost 10 bases, and 8 bases had no gene match. Germline V gene data show CDR1 as SNHLY and CDR2 as FYNNEI. CDR3 protein: CATLRLAGGREQFF. DNA of the CDR3: TGTGCCACTCTCAGACTAGCGGGGGGGCGTGAGCAGTTCTTC.

In DNA, the CDR3 is TGTGCCAGCAGCTTAGTACCGGGACTAGCGGGTATTGAGCCCTACGAGCAGTACTTC. This codes for CASSLVPGLAGIEPYEQYF. The chain couples TRBV11-3 to TRBJ2-7; 12 bases fit TRBD2. This CDR3 comprises 19 residues. CDR1 is SGHNT and CDR2 is YENEEA in the germline V gene. Trimming at V came to 1 base and at J to 2 bases, leaving 12 bases not matched to a gene.

The V and J genes are TRBV5-1 and TRBJ2-3; no definite D call. The germline CDR1 and CDR2 sequences are SGHRS and YFSETQ. V was clipped by 2 bases and J by 3 bases, with 16 bases between them. The CDR3 has 16 amino acids. The CDR3 DNA is TGCGCCAGCAGCTTCCCCGGGTATTCGAGTACAGATACGCAGTATTTT. Translating gives CASSFPGYSSTDTQYF.

This chain links TRBV4-3 with TRBJ2-3, with D uncertain. CDR1 and CDR2 (germline): LGHNA, YSLEER. Trimming removed 0 bases at V and 3 bases at J, with 7 bases between. This CDR3 is 14 amino acids long. CDR3 sequence: CASSQDARTDTQYF. The CDR3 DNA reads as TGCGCCAGCAGCCAAGATGCGCGTACAGATACGCAGTATTTT.

This clone was seen only a few times. The V gene is TRBV9, the J gene TRBJ2-7, with TRBD1 matching over 9 bases. Per the germline V gene, CDR1 is SGDLS and CDR2 is YYNGEE. Trimming removed 4 bases from V and 4 bases from J; junction bases left unmatched: 12. This CDR3 comprises 16 residues. The DNA of the CDR3 is TGTGCCAGCAGCACCCGCCGGGACAGGGAGTTTTACGAGCAGTACTTC. Translated, it gives CASSTRRDREFYEQYF. Looking up the rest from reference TRBV9 and TRBJ2-7 gives the full variable domain: DSGVTQTPKHLITATGQRVTLRCSPRSGDLSVYWYQQSLDQGLQFLIQYYNGEERAKGNILERFSAQQFPDLHSELNLSSLELGDSALYFCASSTRRDREFYEQYFGPGTRLTVT.